This T cell receptor (beta chain) derives from a study of blood T cell repertoires in COVID-19. Overall study context: The cDNA or gDNA used as material had been derived from T cells, B-cell-depleted T cells, or PBMCs.

In the original workflow: Estimates of nucleated cell counts were drawn from the amplification of reference gene primers. Produced via immunoSEQ multiplex PCR; TCRdb's table is partial and in-frame only. That table supplies the V and J calls and clone size; D and trimming were determined from the DNA. The sample has 180,000 or so clones, 65% to 85% seen once; the top ten hold about 3.6%. Trimming left V 4 bases short and J 0 bases short, with 7 bases between. The CDR3 has 13 residues. Germline V gene data show CDR1 as SGHVS and CDR2 as FNYEAQ. Individuals aged roughly 18 to 95 years were recruited from 24 US areas. Clinical histories supplied by participants themselves formed the basis of cohort assignment.

The sequenced sample consisted of PBMCs or T cells enriched from blood (not recorded which). The source of this sequence is a woman aged 45 to 65 in a cohort exposed to, infected with or recovered from COVID-19 (not recorded which). J is TRBJ2-7 and V is TRBV7-6; D is unresolved. The DNA for the CDR3 is TGTGCCAGCAGCTCCGAGAGCTCCTACGAGCAGTACTTC. Translation: CASSSESSYEQYF.